This T cell receptor beta chain derives from a study of T cells after yellow fever vaccination. TCRdb reprocessed the 5' RACE reads via MiXCR and lists one record per CDR3 protein. This sample has around 60,000 distinct CDR3 sequences, with about 5.2% found just once. The V and J ends lost 4 bases and 9 bases respectively, with 15 bases between them. In germline, CDR1 is LGHNA, CDR2 YSLEER. The CDR3 runs 13 residues. This sample comprised PBMCs, either bulk or a sorted T-cell subset (CD4+, CD8+, memory, or dextramer-sorted; not recorded which), obtained on the day of the yellow fever booster vaccination. This chain links TRBV4-3 with TRBJ1-2, with no clear D. The source is a man between 18 and 29 years old who received the YFV17D yellow fever vaccine. The CDR3 sequence is CASSPGRHGSYTF. The CDR3 bases are TGCGCCAGCAGCCCCGGGAGGCATGGTAGCTACACCTTC.